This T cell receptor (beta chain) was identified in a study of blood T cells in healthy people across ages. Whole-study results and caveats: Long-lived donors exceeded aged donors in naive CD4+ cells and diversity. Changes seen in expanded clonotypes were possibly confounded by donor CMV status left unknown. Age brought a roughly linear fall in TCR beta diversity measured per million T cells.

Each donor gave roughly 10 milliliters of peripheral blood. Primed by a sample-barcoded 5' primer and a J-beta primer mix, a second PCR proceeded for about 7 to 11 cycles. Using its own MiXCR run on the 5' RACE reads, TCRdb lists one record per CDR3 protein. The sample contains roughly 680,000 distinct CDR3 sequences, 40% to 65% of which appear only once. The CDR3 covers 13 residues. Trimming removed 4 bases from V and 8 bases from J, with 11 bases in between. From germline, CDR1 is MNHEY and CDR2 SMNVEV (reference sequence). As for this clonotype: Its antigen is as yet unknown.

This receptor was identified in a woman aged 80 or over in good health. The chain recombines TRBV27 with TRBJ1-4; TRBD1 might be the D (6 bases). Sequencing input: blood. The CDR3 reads CASSYRVGEKLFF. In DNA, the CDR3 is TGTGCCAGCAGTTACAGGGTTGGGGAAAAACTGTTTTTT.